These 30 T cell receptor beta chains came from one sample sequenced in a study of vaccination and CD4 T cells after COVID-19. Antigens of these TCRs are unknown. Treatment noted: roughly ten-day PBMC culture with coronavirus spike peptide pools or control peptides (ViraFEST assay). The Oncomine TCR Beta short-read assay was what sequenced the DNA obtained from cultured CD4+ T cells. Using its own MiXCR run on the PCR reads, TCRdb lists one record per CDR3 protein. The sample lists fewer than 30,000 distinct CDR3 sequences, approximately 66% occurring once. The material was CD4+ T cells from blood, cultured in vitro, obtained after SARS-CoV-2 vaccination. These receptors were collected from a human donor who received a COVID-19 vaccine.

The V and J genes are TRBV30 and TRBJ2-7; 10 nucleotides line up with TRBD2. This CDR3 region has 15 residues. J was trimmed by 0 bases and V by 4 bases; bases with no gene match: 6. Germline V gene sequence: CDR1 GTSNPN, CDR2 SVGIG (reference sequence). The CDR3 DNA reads TGTGCCTGGATGTATAGCGGGGGGAGCTCCTACGAGCAGTACTTC. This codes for CAWMYSGGSSYEQYF.

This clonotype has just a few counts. CDR3 in amino acids: CAISGGDYGYTF. The CDR3 nucleotides read TGTGCCATCAGTGGAGGGGACTATGGCTACACCTTC. The chain recombines TRBV10-3 with TRBJ1-2; maybe TRBD1 (5 bases). Looked up from germline, CDR1 is ENHRY and CDR2 is SYGVKD. The CDR3 extends over 12 amino acids. Trimming stripped 4 bases from V and 3 bases from J, with 6 bases between.

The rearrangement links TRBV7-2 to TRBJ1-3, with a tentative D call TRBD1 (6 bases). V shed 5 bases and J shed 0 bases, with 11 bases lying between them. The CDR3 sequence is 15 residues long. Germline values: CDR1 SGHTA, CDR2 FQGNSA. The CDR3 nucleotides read TGTGCCAGCAGCCCAACAGGGCCCTCTGGAAACACCATATATTTT. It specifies CASSPTGPSGNTIYF.

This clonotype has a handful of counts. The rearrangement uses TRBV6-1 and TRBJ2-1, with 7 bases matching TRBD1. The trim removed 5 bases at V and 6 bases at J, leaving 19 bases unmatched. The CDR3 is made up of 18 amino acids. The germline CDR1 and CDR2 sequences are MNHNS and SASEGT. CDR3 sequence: CASSPDPVTGYPFNEQFF. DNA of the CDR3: TGTGCCAGCAGTCCGGACCCCGTGACAGGGTACCCCTTCAATGAGCAGTTCTTC.

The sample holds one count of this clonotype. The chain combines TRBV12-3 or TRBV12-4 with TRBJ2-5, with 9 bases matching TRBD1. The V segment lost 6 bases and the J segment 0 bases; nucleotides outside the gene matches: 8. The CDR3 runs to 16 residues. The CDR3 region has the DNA TGTGCCAGCAGGAACAGGGACAGGGCGGACCAAGAGACCCAGTACTTC. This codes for CASRNRDRADQETQYF.

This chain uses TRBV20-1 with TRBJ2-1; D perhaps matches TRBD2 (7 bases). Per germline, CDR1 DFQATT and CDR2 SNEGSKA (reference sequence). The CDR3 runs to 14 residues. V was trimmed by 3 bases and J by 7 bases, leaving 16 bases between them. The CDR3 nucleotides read TGCAGTGCTAGGGGGAGGGGGGGAAAAAATGAGCAGTTCTTC. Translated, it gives CSARGRGGKNEQFF.

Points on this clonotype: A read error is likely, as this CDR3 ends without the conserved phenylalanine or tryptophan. CDR3: CASSLGPGGDYEQYS. The CDR3 DNA follows: TGTGCCAGCAGCTTAGGTCCCGGGGGGGACTACGAGCAGTACTCC. The chain uses TRBV11-3 and TRBJ2-7; TRBD2 matches 8 bases. The V gene end was trimmed by 1 base and the J gene end by 3 bases; junction bases not matched to a gene: 5. The CDR3 contains 15 residues. In germline, CDR1 is SGHNT, CDR2 YENEEA.

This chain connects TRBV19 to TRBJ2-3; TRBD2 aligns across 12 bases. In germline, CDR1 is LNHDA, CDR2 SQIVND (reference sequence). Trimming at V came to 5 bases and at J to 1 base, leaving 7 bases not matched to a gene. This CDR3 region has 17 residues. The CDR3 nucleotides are TGTGCCAGTAGTCTCCGTTGGACTAGCGGGGGCACAGATACGCAGTATTTT. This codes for CASSLRWTSGGTDTQYF. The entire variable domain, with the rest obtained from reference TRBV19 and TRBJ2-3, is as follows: DGGITQSPKYLFRKEGQNVTLSCEQNLNHDAMYWYRQDPGQGLRLIYYSQIVNDFQKGDIAEGYSVSREKKESFPLTVTSAQKNPTAFYLCASSLRWTSGGTDTQYFGPGTRLTVL.

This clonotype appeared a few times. For the CDR3, the DNA is TGTGCCAGCACCCGCGGCTCACGAGGGAGGACTGAAGCTTTCTTT. Amino acids: CASTRGSRGRTEAFF. This chain uses TRBV6-2 or TRBV6-3 with TRBJ1-1; no clear D gene. The CDR3 has 15 amino acids. V lost 7 bases and J lost 5, with 20 bases in between. CDR1 is MNHEY and CDR2 is SVGEGT in the germline V gene.

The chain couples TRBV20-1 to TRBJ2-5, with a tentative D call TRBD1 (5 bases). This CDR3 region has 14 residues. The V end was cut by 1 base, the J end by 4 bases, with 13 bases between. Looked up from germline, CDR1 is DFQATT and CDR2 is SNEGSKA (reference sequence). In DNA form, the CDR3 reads TGCAGTGCTAGAGGTCAGGGCATCGGAGAGACCCAGTACTTC. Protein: CSARGQGIGETQYF.

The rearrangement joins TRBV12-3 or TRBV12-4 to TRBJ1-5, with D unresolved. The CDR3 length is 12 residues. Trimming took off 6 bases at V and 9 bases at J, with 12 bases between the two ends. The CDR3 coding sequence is TGTGCCAGCAGCTCCCGACACCGGCCCCAGCATTTT. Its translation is CASSSRHRPQHF.

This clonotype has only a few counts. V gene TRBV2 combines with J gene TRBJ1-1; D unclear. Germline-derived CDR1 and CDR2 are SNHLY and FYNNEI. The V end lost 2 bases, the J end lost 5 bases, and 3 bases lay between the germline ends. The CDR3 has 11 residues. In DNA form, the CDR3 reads TGTGCCAGCAGTGAAAGAACTGAAGCTTTCTTT. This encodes CASSERTEAFF.

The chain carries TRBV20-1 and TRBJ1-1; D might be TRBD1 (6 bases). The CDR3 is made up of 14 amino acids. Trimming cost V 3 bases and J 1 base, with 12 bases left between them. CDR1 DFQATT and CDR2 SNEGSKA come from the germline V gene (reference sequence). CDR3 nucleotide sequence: TGCAGTGCTAGCGACCACAGGGAGAACACTGAAGCTTTCTTT. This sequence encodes CSASDHRENTEAFF.

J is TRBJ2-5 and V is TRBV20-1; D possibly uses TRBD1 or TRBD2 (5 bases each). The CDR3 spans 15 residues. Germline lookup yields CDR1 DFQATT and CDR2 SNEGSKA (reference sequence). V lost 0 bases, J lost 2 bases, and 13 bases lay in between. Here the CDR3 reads CSAREPGRSQETQYF. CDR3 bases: TGCAGTGCTAGAGAGCCGGGACGCTCGCAAGAGACCCAGTACTTC.

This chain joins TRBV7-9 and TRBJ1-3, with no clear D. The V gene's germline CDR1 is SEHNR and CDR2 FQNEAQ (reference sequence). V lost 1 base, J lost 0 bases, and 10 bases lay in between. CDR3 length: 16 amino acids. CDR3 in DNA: TGTGCCAGCAGCTTAGGAGTGGGGAACTCTGGAAACACCATATATTTT. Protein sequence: CASSLGVGNSGNTIYF. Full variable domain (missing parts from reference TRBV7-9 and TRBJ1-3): DTGVSQNPRHKITKRGQNVTFRCDPISEHNRLYWYRQTLGQGPEFLTYFQNEAQLEKSRLLSDRFSAERPKGSFSTLEIQRTEQGDSAMYLCASSLGVGNSGNTIYFGEGSWLTVV.

The CDR3 reads CASRDRGRTDTQYF. The CDR3 region has the DNA TGTGCCAGTAGGGACAGGGGCCGCACAGATACGCAGTATTTT. The V call is TRBV6-1, the J call TRBJ2-3; 10 positions agree with TRBD1. Looked up from germline, CDR1 is MNHNS and CDR2 is SASEGT. This CDR3 has 14 residues. The junction had 4 bases not matched to a gene; V was cut back by 9 bases and J by 1 base.

The CDR3 nucleotides are TGTGCCAGCAGCTTAGGGGACAGACCGGCGAAACTGTTTTTT. Protein product: CASSLGDRPAKLFF. This sequence joins TRBV7-9 and TRBJ1-4; 7 bases map to TRBD1. The CDR3 loop spans 14 amino acids. Germline V gene sequence: CDR1 SEHNR, CDR2 FQNEAQ (reference sequence). The ends lost 1 base at V and 11 bases at J; junction bases unmatched: 7.

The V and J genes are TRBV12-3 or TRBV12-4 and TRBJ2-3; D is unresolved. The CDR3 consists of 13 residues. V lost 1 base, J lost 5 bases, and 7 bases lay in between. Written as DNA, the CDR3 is TGTGCCAGCAGTTTAGACCGAGAAGATACGCAGTATTTT. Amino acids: CASSLDREDTQYF.

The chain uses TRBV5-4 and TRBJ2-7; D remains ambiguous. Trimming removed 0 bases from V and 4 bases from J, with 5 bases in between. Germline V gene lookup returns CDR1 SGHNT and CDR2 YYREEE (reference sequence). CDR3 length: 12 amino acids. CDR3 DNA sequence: TGTGCCAGCAGCTTGGATCGGTACGAGCAGTACTTC. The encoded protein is CASSLDRYEQYF.

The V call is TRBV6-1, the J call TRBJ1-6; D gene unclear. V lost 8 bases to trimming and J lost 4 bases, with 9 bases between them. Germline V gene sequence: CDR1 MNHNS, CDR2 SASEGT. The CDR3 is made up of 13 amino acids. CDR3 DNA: TGTGCCAGCCTAAACAGATATAATTCACCCCTCCACTTT. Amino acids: CASLNRYNSPLHF.

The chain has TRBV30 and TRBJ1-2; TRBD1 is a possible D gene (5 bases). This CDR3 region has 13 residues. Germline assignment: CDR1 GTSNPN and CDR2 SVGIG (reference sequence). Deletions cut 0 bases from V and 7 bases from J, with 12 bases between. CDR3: CAWSVSRAGGYTF. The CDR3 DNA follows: TGTGCCTGGAGTGTTTCCAGGGCGGGTGGCTACACCTTC.

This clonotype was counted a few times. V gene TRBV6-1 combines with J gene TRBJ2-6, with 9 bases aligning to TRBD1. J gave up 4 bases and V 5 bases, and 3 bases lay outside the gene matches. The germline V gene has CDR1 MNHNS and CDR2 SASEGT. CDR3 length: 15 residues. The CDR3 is CASSRTGAGANVLTF. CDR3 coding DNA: TGTGCCAGCAGTAGGACAGGGGCCGGGGCCAACGTCCTGACTTTC.

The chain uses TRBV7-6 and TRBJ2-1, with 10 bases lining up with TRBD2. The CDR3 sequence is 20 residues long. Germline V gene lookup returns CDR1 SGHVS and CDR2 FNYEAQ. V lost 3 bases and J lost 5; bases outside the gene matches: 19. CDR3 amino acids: CASSLGYYSGGTINHNEQFF. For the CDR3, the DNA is TGTGCCAGCAGCTTGGGGTATTATAGCGGGGGGACTATAAATCACAATGAGCAGTTCTTC.

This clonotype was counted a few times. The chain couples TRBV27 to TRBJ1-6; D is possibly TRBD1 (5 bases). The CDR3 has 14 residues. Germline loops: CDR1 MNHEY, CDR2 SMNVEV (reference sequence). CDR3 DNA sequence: TGTGTCTCCTGGGGGGGAGTTAATAATTCACCCCTCCACTTT. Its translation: CVSWGGVNNSPLHF.

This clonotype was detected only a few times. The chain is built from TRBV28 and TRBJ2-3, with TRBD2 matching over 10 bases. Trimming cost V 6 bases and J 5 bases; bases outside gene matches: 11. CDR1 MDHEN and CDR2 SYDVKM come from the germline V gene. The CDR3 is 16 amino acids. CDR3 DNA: TGTGCCAGCAGCCTAACCCTAGCGGGGGCCGGAGATACGCAGTATTTT. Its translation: CASSLTLAGAGDTQYF.

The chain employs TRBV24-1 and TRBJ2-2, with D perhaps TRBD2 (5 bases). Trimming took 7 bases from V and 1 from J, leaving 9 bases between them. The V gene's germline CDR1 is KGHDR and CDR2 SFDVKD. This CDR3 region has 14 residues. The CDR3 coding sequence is TGTGCCACCAGAAGTGAGGGGAACACCGGGGAGCTGTTTTTT. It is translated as CATRSEGNTGELFF.

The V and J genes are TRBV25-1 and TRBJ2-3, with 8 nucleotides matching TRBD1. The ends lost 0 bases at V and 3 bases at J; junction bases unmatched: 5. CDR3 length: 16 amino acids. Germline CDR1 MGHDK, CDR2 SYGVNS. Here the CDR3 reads CASSEYRGRLTDTQYF. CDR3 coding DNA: TGTGCCAGCAGTGAATACAGGGGGCGCTTAACAGATACGCAGTATTTT.

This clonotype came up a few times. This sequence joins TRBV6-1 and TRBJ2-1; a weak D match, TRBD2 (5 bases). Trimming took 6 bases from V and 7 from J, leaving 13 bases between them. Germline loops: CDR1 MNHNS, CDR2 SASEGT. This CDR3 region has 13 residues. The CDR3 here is CASSQHGVNEQFF. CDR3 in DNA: TGTGCCAGCAGCCAGCACGGGGTAAATGAGCAGTTCTTC.

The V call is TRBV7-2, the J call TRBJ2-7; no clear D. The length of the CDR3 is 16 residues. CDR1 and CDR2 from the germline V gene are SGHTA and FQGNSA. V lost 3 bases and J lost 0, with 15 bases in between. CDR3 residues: CASSFGHSFSSYEQYF. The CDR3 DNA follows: TGTGCCAGCAGCTTTGGCCATAGCTTCAGCTCCTACGAGCAGTACTTC.

The CDR3: CASRLPTGFGEAFF. CDR3 coding DNA: TGTGCCAGCAGACTACCGACAGGGTTTGGTGAAGCTTTCTTT. The chain is built from TRBV2 and TRBJ1-1, with 7 bases matching TRBD1. Germline trimming cut 6 bases from V and 7 bases from J; bases unmatched to any gene: 11. The CDR3 is 14 amino acids. Germline CDR1 and CDR2: SNHLY and FYNNEI.